This T cell receptor beta chain is from a study of T cell repertoires in cytomegalovirus infection. Study results and limitations: In two of eight donors, the top clonotype was HLA-C-restricted CMV-specific.

The CDR3 contains 14 residues. The germline V gene encodes CDR1 SEHNR and CDR2 FQNEAQ (reference sequence). With 4 bases removed from V and 4 bases from J, the gap between germline ends came to 13 bases. For this clonotype: No antigen is known for it.

Each CDR3 protein is one row after TCRdb ran MiXCR on the reads. The table has more than 400,000 distinct CDR3 sequences, approximately 25% seen once. The source of this sequence is a human donor in good health (CMV status not recorded). Some clones in this sample may be carry-over from other donors' samples. The specimen was PBMCs. V and J are TRBV7-9 and TRBJ1-2; maybe TRBD1 (5 bases). DNA for the CDR3: TGTGCCAGCAGCTCCGGGACGGACCGCTATGGCTACACCTTC. Its protein product is CASSSGTDRYGYTF.